Shown below are 30 T cell receptor beta chains from a single sample sequenced in a study of PD-L1 blockade in urothelial cancer (dated by TCRdb to about 2017). According to the study, the label for this sample's time point signals: pretreatment peripheral blood. Receptor libraries were prepared by the immunoSEQ multiplex PCR assay. TCRdb's version of the immuneACCESS table is confined to in-frame rearrangements and falls short of the full clone set. An unresolved V gene accounts for under half of the shortfall where checked; the remainder is of unknown origin. This sample gives 50,000 or so clones in total; roughly 84% of them show up just once. About 20% of the sample lies in the top ten. Here the sequenced sample was PBMCs, taken around atezolizumab (anti-PD-L1) treatment. The source of these receptors is a man between 60 and 70 years old with urothelial cancer.

CDR3 bases: TGTGCCAGCAGCCTGGGCCAGGGGCACTATGGCTACACCTTC. The encoded protein is CASSLGQGHYGYTF. The rearrangement joins TRBV5-6 to TRBJ1-2; possible D gene TRBD1, 6 bases. CDR1 is SGHDT and CDR2 is YYEEEE in the germline V gene. V lost 4 bases to trimming and J lost 3 bases, with 13 bases between them. This CDR3 region has 14 residues.

This clone was seen just once. The genes are TRBV11-2 and TRBJ1-6; D perhaps matches TRBD1 (5 bases). The CDR3 is 14 amino acids. Germline CDR1 is SGHAT and CDR2 is FQNNGV. V was trimmed by 1 base and J by 9 bases, leaving 10 bases between them. The CDR3 here is CASSLAQGGSPLHF. The CDR3 DNA reads as TGTGCCAGCAGCTTAGCCCAGGGTGGTTCACCCCTCCACTTT.

J is TRBJ2-5 and V is TRBV5-6; 9 positions match TRBD2. The CDR3 runs to 16 residues. Germline V gives CDR1 SGHDT, CDR2 YYEEEE. The V segment lost 4 bases and the J segment 3 bases; nucleotides outside the gene matches: 10. In DNA, the CDR3 is TGTGCCAGCAGCCCCTTTCTAGCGGGACCAAAAGAGACCCAGTACTTC. It is translated as CASSPFLAGPKETQYF.

The chain couples TRBV5-1 to TRBJ1-1; 8 positions agree with TRBD1. J gave up 4 bases and V 4 bases, and 6 bases lay outside the gene matches. CDR3 length: 14 amino acids. CDR1 is SGHRS, CDR2 YFSETQ, per germline. DNA of the CDR3: TGCGCCAGCAGCACACAAACAGGGGGCACTGAAGCTTTCTTT. Protein product: CASSTQTGGTEAFF.

The chain couples TRBV20-1 to TRBJ2-2; D not resolved. This CDR3 has 11 amino acids. Germline V gene lookup returns CDR1 DFQATT and CDR2 SNEGSKA (reference sequence). Trimming stripped 5 bases from V and 6 bases from J, with 7 bases between. CDR3: CSAFYAGELFF. The CDR3 DNA follows: TGCAGTGCTTTCTACGCCGGGGAGCTGTTTTTT.

V and J are TRBV6-6 and TRBJ2-2, with D perhaps matching TRBD2 (6 bases). Germline CDR1 reads MNHNY; CDR2 reads SVGAGI (reference sequence). The length of the CDR3 is 15 residues. Trimming took 7 bases from V and 2 from J, leaving 14 bases between them. The CDR3 DNA reads TGTGCCAGCACACCGGAGGGCCAAAACACCGGGGAGCTGTTTTTT. It encodes CASTPEGQNTGELFF.

The chain has TRBV6-1 and TRBJ1-3; D gene ambiguous. Trimming left V 0 bases short and J 4 bases short, with 16 bases between. The V gene's germline CDR1 is MNHNS and CDR2 SASEGT. This CDR3 has 17 residues. This CDR3 reads CASSEAWIRGSGNTIYF. The CDR3 DNA reads as TGTGCCAGCAGTGAAGCCTGGATCAGAGGCTCCGGAAACACCATATATTTT.

The V and J genes are TRBV19 and TRBJ1-2; 8 bases are a match to TRBD1. The CDR3 has 14 residues. With V trimmed by 6 bases and J by 2 bases, 5 bases remained unmatched. Germline V gene data show CDR1 as LNHDA and CDR2 as SQIVND (reference sequence). DNA for the CDR3: TGTGCCAGTAGCCCGGACAGGGTGAACTATGGCTACACCTTC. Its protein product is CASSPDRVNYGYTF.

This chain links TRBV18 with TRBJ1-1; D gene ambiguous. Trimming took 0 bases from V and 2 from J, leaving 10 bases between them. Germline V lookup: CDR1 KGHSH, CDR2 LQKENI. This CDR3 spans 15 amino acids. The CDR3 DNA reads TGTGCCAGCTCACCACCCTTACGGGGAAACACTGAAGCTTTCTTT. This codes for CASSPPLRGNTEAFF.

CDR3 nucleotide sequence: TGCGCCAGCAGCATCCCGGGACTAGCGCTATCTCGCGCCTACAATGAGCAGTTCTTC. Translation gives CASSIPGLALSRAYNEQFF. V and J are TRBV5-1 and TRBJ2-1; TRBD2 aligns across 10 bases. The CDR3 sequence is 19 residues long. Germline V gene lookup returns CDR1 SGHRS and CDR2 YFSETQ. V shed 4 bases, J shed 2 bases, and the junction held 15 bases outside the gene matches.

The rearrangement links TRBV7-9 to TRBJ2-7; D is perhaps TRBD2 (6 bases). Germline V gene data show CDR1 as SEHNR and CDR2 as FQNEAQ (reference sequence). V gave up 6 bases and J gave up 6 bases, with 18 bases separating them. The CDR3 extends over 14 amino acids. The CDR3 sequence is CASSRALGGSEQYF. CDR3 DNA: TGTGCCAGCAGTCGGGCCCTAGGAGGGTCCGAGCAGTACTTC.

This chain joins TRBV5-1 and TRBJ2-7; the D gene is possibly TRBD1 (6 bases). Germline lookup yields CDR1 SGHRS and CDR2 YFSETQ. There are 14 residues in the CDR3. The V gene lost 3 bases and the J gene lost 2 bases, with 12 bases spanning the gap. CDR3 loop: CASSSGQPTYEQYF. CDR3 coding DNA: TGCGCCAGCAGCTCCGGACAGCCTACCTACGAGCAGTACTTC. Using reference TRBV5-1 and TRBJ2-7 for the parts outside the CDR3, the full variable domain is KAGVTQTPRYLIKTRGQQVTLSCSPISGHRSVSWYQQTPGQGLQFLFEYFSETQRNKGNFPGRFSGRQFSNSRSEMNVSTLELGDSALYLCASSSGQPTYEQYFGPGTRLTVT.

V is TRBV30 and J is TRBJ2-2, with 7 bases lining up with TRBD1. V shed 7 bases, J shed 5 bases, and the junction held 10 bases outside the gene matches. The CDR3 length is 14 residues. The germline CDR1 and CDR2 sequences are GTSNPN and SVGIG (reference sequence). This CDR3 reads CAYKGGSETGELFF. DNA for the CDR3: TGTGCCTATAAAGGGGGCTCAGAAACCGGGGAGCTGTTTTTT.

The rearrangement uses TRBV7-9 and TRBJ2-1, with 12 bases lining up with TRBD2. V gave up 4 bases and J gave up 7 bases; unmatched junction bases: 5. The V gene's germline CDR1 is SEHNR and CDR2 FQNEAQ (reference sequence). The CDR3 has 15 amino acids. The CDR3 DNA reads as TGTGCCAGCAGCTATCTAGCGGGAGGGCTTAATGAGCAGTTCTTC. Its protein is CASSYLAGGLNEQFF.

This chain links TRBV11-2 with TRBJ2-1; 8 nucleotides line up with TRBD1. Germline V gene sequence: CDR1 SGHAT, CDR2 FQNNGV. The ends lost 1 base at V and 11 bases at J; junction bases unmatched: 13. The CDR3 covers 16 residues. For the CDR3, the DNA is TGTGCCAGCAGCTTAGGAGATACGGGACAGGCTAAGAAGCAGTTCTTC. This encodes CASSLGDTGQAKKQFF.

This chain uses TRBV5-1 with TRBJ2-1, with TRBD2 matching 12 bases. The CDR3 is 17 residues long. After removal of 0 bases from V and 7 bases from J, the junction contained 8 bases not matched to a gene. Germline CDR1 SGHRS, CDR2 YFSETQ. CDR3 in amino acids: CASSLAPTGLAGNEQFF. CDR3 nucleotides: TGCGCCAGCAGCTTGGCTCCAACGGGACTAGCGGGTAATGAGCAGTTCTTC.

The V and J genes are TRBV7-6 and TRBJ2-5, with 9 positions matching TRBD1. CDR3 size: 15 residues. CDR1 is SGHVS and CDR2 is FNYEAQ in the germline V gene. The V and J ends lost 2 bases and 4 bases, in that order; junction bases with no gene match: 5. The CDR3 is CASSLFSDRGETQYF. CDR3 nucleotides: TGTGCCAGCAGCTTATTTTCGGACAGGGGAGAGACCCAGTACTTC.

The CDR3 DNA reads as TGTGCCAGTAGCGCGGGGGGACTAGCGGGGTCGACCAGTGCCTACGAGCAGTACTTC. Residues: CASSAGGLAGSTSAYEQYF. This sequence joins TRBV19 and TRBJ2-7; TRBD2 matches at 13 bases. The CDR3 is made up of 19 amino acids. Germline loops: CDR1 LNHDA, CDR2 SQIVND (reference sequence). The V segment lost 6 bases and the J segment 2 bases; nucleotides outside the gene matches: 16.

The genes are TRBV6-1 and TRBJ2-2; D is unresolved. Germline V lookup: CDR1 MNHNS, CDR2 SASEGT. V was cut by 7 bases and J by 1 base, with 13 bases left in between. CDR3 length: 15 residues. CDR3 region: CASKVERMNTGELFF. In DNA form, the CDR3 reads TGTGCCAGCAAAGTAGAGCGCATGAACACCGGGGAGCTGTTTTTT.

The chain joins TRBV19 to TRBJ2-7; 7 nucleotides match TRBD1. V was clipped by 6 bases and J by 4 bases; unmatched bases: 9. This CDR3 spans 14 amino acids. Germline V CDR1 and CDR2: LNHDA, SQIVND (reference sequence). The CDR3 DNA reads as TGTGCCAGTAGCGCATCCCCAGGGGGTTACGAGCAGTACTTC. Translation gives CASSASPGGYEQYF.

The chain has TRBV7-5 and TRBJ2-3; the tabulated D call, TRBD2, remains unverified against the DNA. TRBV7-5 is flagged as a pseudogene. There are 17 residues in the CDR3. CDR3 loop: CARSARRHPRDTDTQYF. The CDR3 DNA follows: TGTGCCAGAAGCGCCCGGAGACACCCTCGGGACACAGATACGCAGTATTTT.

This chain links TRBV6-5 with TRBJ2-3; the D gene is possibly TRBD2 (6 bases). Trimming shortened V by 8 bases and J by 2 bases, and 14 bases separated the two germline ends. The CDR3 consists of 14 residues. Germline loops: CDR1 MNHEY, CDR2 SVGAGI. The CDR3 bases are TGTGCCAGCGGGAGGCCTAGCAACACAGATACGCAGTATTTT. Translating gives CASGRPSNTDTQYF.

The chain recombines TRBV6-1 with TRBJ1-5; a possible D gene is TRBD1 (5 bases). Trimming shortened V by 7 bases and J by 7 bases, and 11 bases separated the two germline ends. CDR1 MNHNS and CDR2 SASEGT come from the germline V gene. CDR3 size: 12 residues. CDR3 coding DNA: TGTGCCAGCACGCAGGGCTGGCAGCCCCAGCATTTT. It encodes CASTQGWQPQHF.

The chain combines TRBV5-6 with TRBJ2-7, with TRBD1 as a possible D gene (6 bases). With 4 bases removed from V and 0 bases from J, the gap between germline ends came to 11 bases. There are 14 residues in the CDR3. Germline V gene lookup returns CDR1 SGHDT and CDR2 YYEEEE. The DNA for the CDR3 is TGTGCCAGCAGCCCAGACAGGAGCTCCTACGAGCAGTACTTC. Translation: CASSPDRSSYEQYF.

The V and J genes are TRBV10-3 and TRBJ2-1; 13 nucleotides line up with TRBD2. The CDR3 contains 18 residues. Germline V gives CDR1 ENHRY, CDR2 SYGVKD. V shed 2 bases and J 1 base; nucleotides not matched to a gene: 5. The CDR3 DNA reads as TGTGCCATCAGTGAGCCGACTAGCGGGAGGACGTCCTACAATGAGCAGTTCTTC. Translated: CAISEPTSGRTSYNEQFF.

The CDR3 spells CASSGQVRSTDTQYF. CDR3 DNA: TGTGCCAGCAGTGGACAGGTTAGAAGCACAGATACGCAGTATTTT. The V gene is TRBV5-6, the J gene TRBJ2-3, with 7 bases that match TRBD1. The CDR3 is 15 amino acids. Trimming took 5 bases from V and 0 from J; bases not matched to a gene: 6. Looked up from germline, CDR1 is SGHDT and CDR2 is YYEEEE.

V and J are TRBV7-8 and TRBJ2-2, with TRBD1 as a possible D gene (6 bases). V was trimmed by 4 bases and J by 0 bases, leaving 15 bases between them. The CDR3 length is 17 residues. CDR1 is SGHVS and CDR2 is FQNEAQ in the germline V gene. This CDR3 is CASSSTDRTTNTGELFF. The CDR3 DNA reads TGTGCCAGCAGCTCCACAGACAGGACAACGAACACCGGGGAGCTGTTTTTT.

The rearrangement joins TRBV27 to TRBJ1-5; D remains unclear. Trimming shortened V by 4 bases and J by 4 bases, and 14 bases separated the two germline ends. The CDR3 runs 15 residues. Germline V gene lookup returns CDR1 MNHEY and CDR2 SMNVEV (reference sequence). The CDR3 protein is CASSYQSPQNQPQHF. The CDR3 DNA reads as TGTGCCAGCAGTTATCAGTCTCCCCAGAATCAGCCCCAGCATTTT.

The V and J genes are TRBV27 and TRBJ1-5, with D unresolved. This CDR3 spans 15 amino acids. V lost 3 bases and J lost 0, with 9 bases in between. The germline gives CDR1 MNHEY, CDR2 SMNVEV (reference sequence). CDR3 DNA sequence: TGTGCCAGCAGTTTCGAAGCGTATAGCAATCAGCCCCAGCATTTT. It yields the protein CASSFEAYSNQPQHF.

This chain links TRBV5-1 with TRBJ1-1; 8 nucleotides align to TRBD1. This CDR3 is built from 15 residues. Germline lookup yields CDR1 SGHRS and CDR2 YFSETQ. Trimming at V came to 4 bases and at J to 4 bases, leaving 9 bases not matched to a gene. The CDR3 loop is CASSMNQGAGTEAFF. The CDR3 region has the DNA TGCGCCAGCAGCATGAACCAGGGGGCTGGCACTGAAGCTTTCTTT.